One and the same sample provided the 9 T cell receptor beta chains below, sequenced in a study of shared clonotypes between healthy human individuals. The repertoire was sequenced with immunoSEQ multiplex PCR; TCRdb's copy has only in-frame clones and lacks some. The sample lists 2 million to 3 million clones, 93% occurring once. What was sequenced was naive CD4+ T cells from PBMCs. Subset given: CD45RA+ positively selected. These receptors all stem from a man in his late teens or twenties in good health. Some clones in this sample may be carry-over from other donors' samples.

As to this clone: The identical CDR3 is also encoded by other nucleotide sequences in the sample. The gene calls are TRBV28 and TRBJ2-7; D possibly corresponds to TRBD2 (5 bases). CDR1 and CDR2 (germline): MDHEN, SYDVKM. The V and J ends lost 8 bases and 4 bases respectively, with 6 bases between them. The CDR3 consists of 10 residues. The CDR3 region has the DNA TGTGCCAGCGGACTGTACGAGCAGTACTTC. Amino acid sequence: CASGLYEQYF.

V and J are TRBV2 and TRBJ1-1, with D possibly TRBD1 on 6 matching bases. Trimming pared 4 bases from V and 2 bases from J, leaving 11 bases between. The CDR3 covers 14 residues. Germline V lookup: CDR1 SNHLY, CDR2 FYNNEI. The CDR3 loop is CASSVRTANTEAFF. As DNA, the CDR3 is TGTGCCAGCAGTGTTCGGACAGCTAACACTGAAGCTTTCTTT.

The V and J genes are TRBV28 and TRBJ1-2; 8 bases are shared with TRBD1. Germline CDR1 and CDR2: MDHEN and SYDVKM. V trimming: 5 bases; J trimming: 3 bases; junction bases outside the gene matches: 8. This CDR3 region has 15 residues. CDR3 amino acids: CASSPPGQVHYGYTF. The DNA for the CDR3 is TGTGCCAGCAGTCCCCCGGGACAGGTTCACTATGGCTACACCTTC.

The chain recombines TRBV11-2 with TRBJ2-5; maybe TRBD1 (6 bases). This CDR3 spans 16 amino acids. Trimming cost V 0 bases and J 4 bases, with 15 bases left between them. Germline values: CDR1 SGHAT, CDR2 FQNNGV. The CDR3 loop is CASSLEPQGLGETQYF. The CDR3 bases are TGTGCCAGCAGCTTAGAGCCCCAGGGGCTGGGAGAGACCCAGTACTTC. Combining the CDR3 with reference TRBV11-2 and TRBJ2-5 gives the whole variable domain EAGVAQSPRYKIIEKRQSVAFWCNPISGHATLYWYQQILGQGPKLLIQFQNNGVVDDSQLPKDRFSAERLKGVDSTLKIQPAKLEDSAVYLCASSLEPQGLGETQYFGPGTRLLVL.

V gene TRBV11-2 combines with J gene TRBJ2-7; D is unresolved. Germline CDR1 is SGHAT and CDR2 is FQNNGV. The CDR3 consists of 11 residues. Trimming removed 3 bases from V and 7 bases from J, with 7 bases in between. This CDR3 is CASSFSGEQYF. The CDR3 region has the DNA TGTGCCAGCAGCTTCAGTGGAGAGCAGTACTTC.

V and J are TRBV19 and TRBJ1-4; D unresolved. There are 14 residues in the CDR3. Looked up from germline, CDR1 is LNHDA and CDR2 is SQIVND (reference sequence). Trimming removed 3 bases from V and 8 bases from J, with 13 bases in between. As DNA, the CDR3 is TGTGCCAGTAGTATCAGGAAGGGTGCGGAAAAACTGTTTTTT. This translates into CASSIRKGAEKLFF. Supplemented by reference TRBV19 and TRBJ1-4, the full variable domain reads DGGITQSPKYLFRKEGQNVTLSCEQNLNHDAMYWYRQDPGQGLRLIYYSQIVNDFQKGDIAEGYSVSREKKESFPLTVTSAQKNPTAFYLCASSIRKGAEKLFFGSGTQLSVL.

V gene TRBV19 combines with J gene TRBJ2-1; 7 nucleotides line up with TRBD1. CDR1 LNHDA and CDR2 SQIVND come from the germline V gene (reference sequence). J lost 4 bases, V lost 7 bases, and 10 bases had no gene match. The CDR3 totals 15 residues. The CDR3 spells CASTPRDRGYNEQFF. In DNA form, the CDR3 reads TGTGCCAGTACCCCTCGGGACAGAGGATACAATGAGCAGTTCTTC.

The chain links TRBV5-1 to TRBJ1-5; D gene ambiguous. Germline V gene sequence: CDR1 SGHRS, CDR2 YFSETQ. The CDR3 has 15 residues. The V gene lost 0 bases and the J gene lost 7 bases, with 14 bases spanning the gap. The CDR3 coding sequence is TGCGCCAGCAGCTTGGTTGGGAATCGAGGACAGCCCCAGCATTTT. Protein product: CASSLVGNRGQPQHF.

As DNA, the CDR3 is TGTGCCAGCAGCCGGGACAGTGCAACTAATGAAAAACTGTTTTTT. Its translation: CASSRDSATNEKLFF. The gene calls are TRBV27 and TRBJ1-4, with TRBD1 matching 7 bases. Trimming cost V 6 bases and J 0 bases; bases outside gene matches: 4. The germline V gene has CDR1 MNHEY and CDR2 SMNVEV (reference sequence). The CDR3 is 15 residues long.